The rows below give T cell receptor beta chains drawn from one sample of a study of blood T cells in healthy people across ages. Using its own MiXCR run on the 5' RACE reads, TCRdb lists one record per CDR3 protein. The data contain roughly 680,000 distinct CDR3 sequences, approximately 52% of them singletons. The sequencing sample was made of blood. The receptors originated from an elderly woman in good health. Both conserved end residues are part of each CDR3. The order of the fields is clone size, V gene, D gene, J gene, CDR3 DNA, CDR3 protein. A D gene is named only where the DNA matches it firmly. A clone size is listed for some rows: how often the clone was seen (once, few, many), or a class if it is expanded.

few	TRBV27	TRBD1	TRBJ2-2	TGTGCCAGCAGTTCTCACAGGGGCCCGAACACCGGGGAGCTGTTTTTT	CASSSHRGPNTGELFF
NA	TRBV29-1	NA	TRBJ2-1	TGCAGCGTTGAAGAGTCCGTACTTGAGCAGTTCTTC	CSVEESVLEQFF
NA	TRBV7-9	TRBD1	TRBJ1-2	TGTGCCAGCAGCTTACCCAACAGGGGCGCCTATGGCTACACCTTC	CASSLPNRGAYGYTF
few	TRBV6-5	NA	TRBJ1-1	TGTGCCAGCAGTTACTGGACAAACACTGAAGCTTTCTTT	CASSYWTNTEAFF
NA	TRBV14	NA	TRBJ2-5	TGTGCCAGCAGCCAAGACCAGATCAGACAAGAGACCCAGTACTTC	CASSQDQIRQETQYF
many	TRBV20-1	TRBD2	TRBJ2-3	TGCAGCCCGGGGGGGCGCACAGATACGCAGTATTTT	CSPGGRTDTQYF
NA	TRBV12-3/TRBV12-4	NA	TRBJ2-1	TGTGCCAGCAGTTTAGGGCCCCAGACGCAGTTCTTC	CASSLGPQTQFF
many	TRBV29-1	NA	TRBJ2-7	TGCAGCGTTGGATTCGGGTACGAGCAGTACTTC	CSVGFGYEQYF
NA	TRBV27	TRBD1	TRBJ1-5	TGTGCCAGCAGTTTATACCGGGACAGGGACCAGCCCCAGCATTTT	CASSLYRDRDQPQHF
many	TRBV14	NA	TRBJ2-3	TGTGCCAGCAGCCAAGATCGGGAATCTACGCAGTATTTT	CASSQDRESTQYF
few	TRBV11-1	NA	TRBJ2-1	TGTGCCAGCAGCTCCGAGGGGGGTCATACCTACAATGAGCAGTTCTTC	CASSSEGGHTYNEQFF
NA	TRBV25-1	NA	TRBJ2-3	TGTGCCAGCAGTGAAGTCAAGGGCAGTCGCACAGATACGCAGTATTTT	CASSEVKGSRTDTQYF
NA	TRBV3-1	NA	TRBJ2-7	TGTGCCAGCAGCCTGCAGTACTTC	CASSLQYF
NA	TRBV6-5	NA	TRBJ2-7	TGTGCCAGCAAATCGAGGGAAAGGGGGTACGAGCAGTACTTC	CASKSRERGYEQYF
NA	TRBV6-5	TRBD1	TRBJ1-2	TGTGCCAGCAGATCCGCGACAGGGGAAAGCTATGGCTACACCTTC	CASRSATGESYGYTF
NA	TRBV10-3	NA	TRBJ1-2	TGTGCCATTAGTCCCTCGGGGTCCTGTGGCTACACCTTC	CAISPSGSCGYTF
NA	TRBV7-9	NA	TRBJ2-1	TGTGCCAGCAGCTTACCCACTCACTCCTACAATGAGCAGTTCTTC	CASSLPTHSYNEQFF
many	TRBV29-1	NA	TRBJ2-1	TGCAGCGGGTCCTCTACGGATGAGCAGTTCTTC	CSGSSTDEQFF